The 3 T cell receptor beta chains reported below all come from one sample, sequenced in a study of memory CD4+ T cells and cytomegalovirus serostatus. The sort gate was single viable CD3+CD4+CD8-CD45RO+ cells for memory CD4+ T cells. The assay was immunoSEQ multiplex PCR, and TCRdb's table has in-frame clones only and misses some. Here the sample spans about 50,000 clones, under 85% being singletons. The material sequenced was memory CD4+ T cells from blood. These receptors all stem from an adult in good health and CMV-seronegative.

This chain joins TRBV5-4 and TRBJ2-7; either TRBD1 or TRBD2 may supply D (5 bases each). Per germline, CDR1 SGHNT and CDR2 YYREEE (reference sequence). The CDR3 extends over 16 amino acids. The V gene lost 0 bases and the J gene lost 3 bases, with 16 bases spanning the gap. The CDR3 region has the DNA TGTGCCAGCAGCTTGGGACAGACTATCCTAAACTACGAGCAGTACTTC. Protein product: CASSLGQTILNYEQYF.

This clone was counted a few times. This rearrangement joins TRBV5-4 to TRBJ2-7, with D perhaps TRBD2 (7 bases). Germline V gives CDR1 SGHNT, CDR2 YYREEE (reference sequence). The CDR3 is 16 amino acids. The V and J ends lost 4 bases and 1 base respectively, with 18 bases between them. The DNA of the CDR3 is TGTGCCAGCAGCCTATCCAGGGGCGGGGGTTCCTACGAGCAGTACTTC. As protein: CASSLSRGGGSYEQYF. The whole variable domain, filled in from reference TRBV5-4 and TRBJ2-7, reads ETGVTQSPTHLIKTRGQQVTLRCSSQSGHNTVSWYQQALGQGPQFIFQYYREEENGRGNFPPRFSGLQFPNYSSELNVNALELDDSALYLCASSLSRGGGSYEQYFGPGTRLTVT.

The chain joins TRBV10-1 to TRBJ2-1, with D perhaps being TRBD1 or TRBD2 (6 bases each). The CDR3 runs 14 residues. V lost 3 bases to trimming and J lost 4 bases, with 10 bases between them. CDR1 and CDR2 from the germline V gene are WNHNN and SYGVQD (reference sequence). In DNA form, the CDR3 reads TGCGCCAGCAGTGACGGGGGCCTATACAATGAGCAGTTCTTC. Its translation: CASSDGGLYNEQFF.